Given below is one TCR beta chain in context. The source of the sample is a study of T cells in Graves' hyperthyroidism and ophthalmopathy. Across the study: Peripheral blood draws took place at initial diagnosis, ahead of any treatment.

RNA transcripts gave rise to amplified TCR beta CDR3 regions. First-round RT-PCR targeting the TCR CDR3 was performed with the HTBI primer set. TCRdb used MiXCR to reprocess the multiplex PCR reads, holding one entry per CDR3 protein. Of around 440,000 distinct CDR3 sequences listed, around 14% are singletons. Per the germline V gene, CDR1 is MNHEY and CDR2 is SVGAGI. The CDR3 contains 14 residues. V lost 2 bases and J lost 5, with 12 bases in between. Source material: blood. The rearrangement joins TRBV6-5 to TRBJ1-2; D is uncertain. The sequence was collected from a woman under 30 with Graves' hyperthyroidism. CDR3 sequence: CASSYGLGIYGYTF. CDR3 bases: TGTGCCAGCAGTTACGGTCTTGGAATATATGGCTACACCTTC.